Each of the 21 T cell receptor beta chains below was sequenced from the same sample in a study of T cell repertoires in cytomegalovirus infection. A single record per CDR3 protein comes from TCRdb applying MiXCR to the reads. The sample consists of 750,000 to 900,000 distinct CDR3 sequences, just under 30% of them appearing once. Antigens of these TCRs are unknown. The sample consisted of cultured CD8+ T cells from PBMCs, taken from culture after CMV antigen stimulation. These TCRs come from a human donor in good health (CMV status not recorded). Some clones in this sample may be carry-over from other donors' samples.

The rearrangement uses TRBV15 and TRBJ1-5, with a possible D match to TRBD1 (6 bases). Germline CDR1 is LNHNV and CDR2 is YYDKDF (reference sequence). This CDR3 comprises 15 residues. Trimming pared 8 bases from V and 4 bases from J, leaving 18 bases between. CDR3 region: CATGIDRIKNQPQHF. As DNA, the CDR3 is TGTGCCACCGGGATTGACAGGATAAAAAATCAGCCCCAGCATTTT.

The genes are TRBV7-6 and TRBJ1-5, with a tentative D call TRBD1 (5 bases). The CDR3 extends over 13 amino acids. V lost 4 bases to trimming and J lost 6 bases, with 10 bases between them. The germline CDR1 and CDR2 sequences are SGHVS and FNYEAQ. DNA for the CDR3: TGTGCCAGCAGCTCGGACATCTTTCAGCCCCAGCATTTT. This codes for CASSSDIFQPQHF.

There are a few counts of this clonotype. This chain joins TRBV6-5 and TRBJ1-2; D unclear. V lost 6 bases and J 3 bases, leaving 20 bases between the germline ends. The CDR3 spans 16 residues. CDR1 is MNHEY, CDR2 SVGAGI, per germline. The CDR3 DNA reads as TGTGCCAGCAGCTATAGCCTAGGTGATTCTTACTATGGCTACACCTTC. Its translation is CASSYSLGDSYYGYTF.

In this sample, this clonotype turned up many times. The chain combines TRBV6-6 with TRBJ2-5, with 9 nucleotides matching TRBD2. The germline V gene encodes CDR1 MNHNY and CDR2 SVGAGI (reference sequence). Trimming removed 7 bases from V and 3 bases from J; junction bases left unmatched: 6. The CDR3 is 14 residues long. CDR3 sequence (DNA): TGTGCCAGCAACGCGCGGGGGGGGAAAGAGACCCAGTACTTC. Encoded protein: CASNARGGKETQYF.

A few counts support this clonotype. The DNA of the CDR3 is TGTGCCAGCAGCTCGGAACCGGGACTAGCGGGGTTTAGCTCCTACAATGAGCAGTTCTTC. Amino acids: CASSSEPGLAGFSSYNEQFF. The J gene is TRBJ2-1, the V gene TRBV7-9, with TRBD2 matching over 13 bases. There are 20 residues in the CDR3. Germline V gene data show CDR1 as SEHNR and CDR2 as FQNEAQ (reference sequence). With V trimmed by 4 bases and J by 0 bases, 12 bases remained unmatched.

This clonotype was picked up a small number of times. This chain uses TRBV19 with TRBJ2-3; no clear D gene. V gave up 6 bases and J gave up 6 bases, with 10 bases separating them. The CDR3 is made up of 12 amino acids. Germline loops: CDR1 LNHDA, CDR2 SQIVND (reference sequence). As DNA, the CDR3 is TGTGCCAGTAGGGACCTACAGGATACGCAGTATTTT. It encodes CASRDLQDTQYF.

This clonotype has ten or more counts. The rearrangement joins TRBV19 to TRBJ2-1; TRBD2 is a possible D gene (7 bases). In germline, CDR1 is LNHDA, CDR2 SQIVND (reference sequence). The CDR3 contains 14 residues. The V gene lost 6 bases and the J gene lost 3 bases, with 12 bases spanning the gap. The CDR3 sequence is CASSSGGHYNEQFF. In nucleotides, the CDR3 is TGTGCCAGTAGCTCCGGGGGGCACTACAATGAGCAGTTCTTC.

The chain carries TRBV7-8 and TRBJ2-7, with 11 bases lining up with TRBD1. Germline loops: CDR1 SGHVS, CDR2 FQNEAQ. This CDR3 contains 15 residues. V shed 1 base, J shed 6 bases, and the junction held 5 bases outside the gene matches. DNA of the CDR3: TGTGCCAGCAGCTTAGTGGGACAGGGGGAGTCCGAGCAGTACGTC. Translating it yields CASSLVGQGESEQYV.

The chain recombines TRBV5-6 with TRBJ2-3, with D tentatively TRBD1 (5 bases). CDR1 and CDR2 from the germline V gene are SGHDT and YYEEEE. The CDR3 runs to 15 residues. Between the trimmed V and J ends, which lost 4 bases and 0 bases, there was a span of 12 bases. CDR3 DNA sequence: TGTGCCAGCAGCGAGACAGTCACTAGCACAGATACGCAGTATTTT. Protein: CASSETVTSTDTQYF.

The V and J genes are TRBV4-1 and TRBJ1-5; 10 positions match TRBD1. The ends lost 0 bases at V and 4 bases at J; junction bases unmatched: 6. CDR3 length: 17 amino acids. In germline, CDR1 is MGHRA, CDR2 YSYEKL. Here the CDR3 reads CASSQEGWDRGNQPQHF. Here the CDR3 DNA reads TGCGCCAGCAGCCAAGAAGGATGGGACAGGGGAAATCAGCCCCAGCATTTT.

To note about this clonotype: A junction end diverges from the germline sequence, so it may reflect a read error. V gene TRBV15 combines with J gene TRBJ2-1, with a tentative D call TRBD2 (6 bases). CDR3 length equals 15 residues. The germline V gene has CDR1 LNHNV and CDR2 YYDKDF (reference sequence). Here the CDR3 reads CATSRYREPYNEQFF. The CDR3, as DNA: TGTGCCACCAGCAGGTACCGGGAGCCCTATAATGAGCAGTTCTTC.

This rearrangement joins TRBV2 to TRBJ2-1; D may match TRBD1 or TRBD2 (5 bases each). The CDR3 extends over 16 amino acids. Trimming left V 6 bases short and J 0 bases short, with 15 bases between. Germline assignment: CDR1 SNHLY and CDR2 FYNNEI. CDR3 coding DNA: TGTGCCAGCAGGGCCGGGACGTACAGCTCCTACAATGAGCAGTTCTTC. Its protein product is CASRAGTYSSYNEQFF.

This clonotype appeared many times. This rearrangement joins TRBV7-9 to TRBJ2-3; D tentatively fits TRBD1 or TRBD2 (6 bases each). Trimming left V 3 bases short and J 2 bases short, with 15 bases between. This CDR3 comprises 16 residues. The V gene's germline CDR1 is SEHNR and CDR2 FQNEAQ (reference sequence). CDR3 amino acids: CASSLGGRTITDTQYF. Here the CDR3 DNA reads TGTGCCAGCAGCTTGGGGGGCAGGACCATCACAGATACGCAGTATTTT.

The sample holds many counts of this clonotype. The V and J genes are TRBV6-1 and TRBJ2-7; D is ambiguous. Trimming took 1 base from V and 2 from J, leaving 24 bases between them. Germline values: CDR1 MNHNS, CDR2 SASEGT. The CDR3 contains 19 residues. CDR3 residues: CASSEVVGLSLFQTYEQYF. The CDR3 DNA follows: TGTGCCAGCAGTGAAGTTGTAGGGTTAAGCCTATTTCAGACCTACGAGCAGTACTTC.

This clonotype was seen more than once but under ten times. DNA of the CDR3: TGTGCCAGCAGATTCTCCGGGACAGGGGGGTGGACCCTCCACTTT. Protein: CASRFSGTGGWTLHF. This chain links TRBV5-6 with TRBJ1-6, with 11 bases fitting TRBD1. V gave up 5 bases and J gave up 14 bases; unmatched junction bases: 12. CDR1 SGHDT and CDR2 YYEEEE come from the germline V gene. The CDR3 extends over 15 amino acids.

The V gene is TRBV24-1, the J gene TRBJ2-7; TRBD2 is a possible D gene (5 bases). The CDR3 has 16 amino acids. Germline values: CDR1 KGHDR, CDR2 SFDVKD. Trimming left V 9 bases short and J 3 bases short, with 23 bases between. CDR3 DNA sequence: TGTGCCACCGGTGGGGTAGCCAGCAGAGGGTTCTACGAGCAGTACGTC. Its protein product is CATGGVASRGFYEQYV.

This clonotype has ten or more counts. The CDR3 DNA is TGTGCCAGCATGACAGGGGGGGATGGCACTGAAGCTTTCTTT. Translating it yields CASMTGGDGTEAFF. This chain links TRBV7-2 with TRBJ1-1; TRBD1 matches at 9 bases. This CDR3 region has 14 residues. Unmatched junction bases numbered 7, after V lost 7 bases and J lost 4 bases. The germline V gene encodes CDR1 SGHTA and CDR2 FQGNSA.

This chain joins TRBV5-4 and TRBJ2-3; tentatively, D is TRBD1 (6 bases). CDR1 SGHNT and CDR2 YYREEE come from the germline V gene (reference sequence). Deletions cut 2 bases from V and 1 base from J, with 14 bases between. The CDR3 extends over 16 amino acids. Written as DNA, the CDR3 is TGTGCCAGCAGCTTCGCCCGGGACAAGGGCACAGATACGCAGTATTTT. Translated, it gives CASSFARDKGTDTQYF.

Ten or more counts support this clonotype. The chain links TRBV7-9 to TRBJ1-1; TRBD1 is a possible D gene (5 bases). CDR1 is SEHNR, CDR2 FQNEAQ, per germline (reference sequence). This CDR3 has 13 residues. The ends were cut back, 6 bases at V and 4 bases at J, with 12 bases in the middle. DNA of the CDR3: TGTGCCAGCAGACTAGGGGATGGCACTGAAGCTTTCTTT. This sequence encodes CASRLGDGTEAFF.

This clonotype was counted many times. The rearrangement links TRBV7-2 to TRBJ2-1; D uncertain. The V and J ends lost 2 bases and 2 bases respectively, with 10 bases between them. The CDR3 extends over 15 amino acids. Germline values: CDR1 SGHTA, CDR2 FQGNSA. The CDR3 spells CASSLSGPPYNEQFF. DNA for the CDR3: TGTGCCAGCAGCTTAAGTGGCCCCCCCTACAATGAGCAGTTCTTC.

This sequence joins TRBV11-2 and TRBJ2-1, with TRBD1 identical over 7 bases. The V and J ends lost 1 base and 4 bases, in that order; junction bases with no gene match: 10. The CDR3 extends over 17 amino acids. Germline-derived CDR1 and CDR2 are SGHAT and FQNNGV. Written as DNA, the CDR3 is TGTGCCAGCAGCTTAGCCCTAACAGGGGTGTTGTACAATGAGCAGTTCTTC. This sequence encodes CASSLALTGVLYNEQFF. Supplemented by reference TRBV11-2 and TRBJ2-1, the full variable domain reads EAGVAQSPRYKIIEKRQSVAFWCNPISGHATLYWYQQILGQGPKLLIQFQNNGVVDDSQLPKDRFSAERLKGVDSTLKIQPAKLEDSAVYLCASSLALTGVLYNEQFFGPGTRLTVL.